This entry describes one TCR beta chain. The antigen remains unidentified. The data were obtained in a study of T cell responses to AZD1222 COVID-19 vaccine. Overall study findings and caveats: Spike-wide coverage was observed for vaccine-associated CD4 TCRs, with dominant responses at 160-218 and 743-854. Once two AZD1222 doses were given, Spike-specific TCR breadth and depth went up. Mostly white British, mostly female donors; authors suggested clonal diversity may be underestimated.

This CDR3 has 17 amino acids. Germline trimming cut 1 base from V and 4 bases from J; bases unmatched to any gene: 11. Germline V lookup: CDR1 LGHNA, CDR2 YNFKEQ. The method was immunoSEQ multiplex PCR; TCRdb's version includes in-frame clones alone and lacks a portion of them. This table holds about 140,000 clones, approximately 93% found once. This receptor was obtained from an adult in good health. Sequencing used peripheral blood, obtained on day 0 of MenACWY control vaccination. The chain combines TRBV4-2 with TRBJ2-5, with 8 bases identical to TRBD1. CDR3 amino acids: CASSQALGQGARETQYF. CDR3 DNA: TGTGCCAGCAGCCAAGCCCTCGGCCAGGGGGCACGAGAGACCCAGTACTTC.